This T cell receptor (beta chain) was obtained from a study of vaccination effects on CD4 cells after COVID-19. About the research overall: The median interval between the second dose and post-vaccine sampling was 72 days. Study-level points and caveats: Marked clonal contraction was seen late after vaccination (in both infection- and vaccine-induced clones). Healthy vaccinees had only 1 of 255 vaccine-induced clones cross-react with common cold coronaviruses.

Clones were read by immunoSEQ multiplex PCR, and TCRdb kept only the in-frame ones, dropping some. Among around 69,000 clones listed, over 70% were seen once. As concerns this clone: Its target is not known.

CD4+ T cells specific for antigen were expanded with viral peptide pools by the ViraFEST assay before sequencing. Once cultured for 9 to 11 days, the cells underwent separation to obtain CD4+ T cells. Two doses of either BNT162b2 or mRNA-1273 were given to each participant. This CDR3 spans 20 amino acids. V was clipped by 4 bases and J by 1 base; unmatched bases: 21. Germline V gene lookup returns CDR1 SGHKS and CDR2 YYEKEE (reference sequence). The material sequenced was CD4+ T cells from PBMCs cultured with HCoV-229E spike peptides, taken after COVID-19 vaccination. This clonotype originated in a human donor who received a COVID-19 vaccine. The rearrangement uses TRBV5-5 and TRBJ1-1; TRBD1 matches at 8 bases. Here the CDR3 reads CASSKRRNKQGVSGNTEAFF. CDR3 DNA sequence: TGTGCCAGCAGCAAGCGACGAAACAAACAGGGGGTAAGCGGGAACACTGAAGCTTTCTTT.